The rows below give T cell receptor beta chains drawn from one sample of a study of radiotherapy plus CTLA-4 blockade in lung cancer. Sequenced by immunoSEQ multiplex PCR; TCRdb stores in-frame clones only, minus some. The data contain around 45,000 clones, around 76% of them singletons. Sequences were derived from peripheral blood, sampled from a patient treated with radiotherapy plus ipilimumab. The receptors were sampled from a human donor with non-small cell lung cancer who had stable disease on radiotherapy plus ipilimumab. The CDR3 runs from the conserved cysteine through the conserved F or W. Fields, in order: D gene, V gene, clone size, J gene, CDR3 DNA, CDR3 protein. The D gene is left open where the match is weak. Rows give clone size only sometimes, using once, few, many, or a class for an expanded clone.

D: -
V: TRBV5-4
size: -
J: TRBJ2-2
DNA: TGTGCCAGCACAATAAGGTTCACCGGGGAGCTGTTTTTT
CDR3: CASTIRFTGELFF

D: -
V: TRBV9
size: once
J: TRBJ1-5
DNA: TGTGCCAGCAGCCCCTCAACAGGGTTCAATCAGCCCCAGCATTTT
CDR3: CASSPSTGFNQPQHF

D: -
V: TRBV18
size: -
J: TRBJ2-7
DNA: TGTGCCAGCTCACTTGGAGGGCAGAGCTACGAGCAGTACTTC
CDR3: CASSLGGQSYEQYF

D: -
V: TRBV28
size: -
J: TRBJ1-5
DNA: TGTGCCAGCAGGGGGGGGGCCAATCAGCCCCAGCATTTT
CDR3: CASRGGANQPQHF

D: -
V: TRBV7-2
size: -
J: TRBJ1-5
DNA: TGTGCCAGCAGCTTAAGCCCAGCTCAAAATCAGCCCCAGCATTTT
CDR3: CASSLSPAQNQPQHF

D: -
V: TRBV27
size: -
J: TRBJ1-1
DNA: TGTGCCAGCAGTTTAATTGGGTCGAGCATGAACACTGAAGCTTTCTTT
CDR3: CASSLIGSSMNTEAFF

D: TRBD1
V: TRBV30
size: -
J: TRBJ1-4
DNA: TGTGCCTGCACCCGGACAGGGCGGAATGAAAAACTGTTTTTT
CDR3: CACTRTGRNEKLFF

D: TRBD1
V: TRBV6-5
size: -
J: TRBJ1-1
DNA: TGTGCCAGCAGTCCCGACAGGGGGCGGACTGAAGCTTTCTTT
CDR3: CASSPDRGRTEAFF

D: TRBD1
V: TRBV30
size: -
J: TRBJ2-7
DNA: TGTGCCTGTATCGGGACAGGTCCCTACGAGCAGTACTTC
CDR3: CACIGTGPYEQYF

D: -
V: TRBV10-1
size: -
J: TRBJ1-1
DNA: TGCGCCAGCAGTGAGCTCGGCGGTCCTCACACTGAAGCTTTCTTT
CDR3: CASSELGGPHTEAFF

D: TRBD1
V: TRBV2
size: once
J: TRBJ2-1
DNA: TGTGCCAGCAGTGTTCCGGACAGGGTGATCGGTTTCTACAATGAGCAGTTCTTC
CDR3: CASSVPDRVIGFYNEQFF

D: -
V: TRBV19
size: -
J: TRBJ1-1
DNA: TGTGCCAGTATCCATAAGCAGGGAAGAGGGGCTTTCTTT
CDR3: CASIHKQGRGAFF

D: -
V: TRBV5-8
size: -
J: TRBJ2-1
DNA: TGTGCCAGCAGCCCCAGGGTTACGGGGAATGAGCAGTTCTTC
CDR3: CASSPRVTGNEQFF